The 25 T cell receptor beta chains below all came from one sample that was sequenced in a study of T cells in Graves' hyperthyroidism and ophthalmopathy. Regions amplified from RNA transcripts were the TCR beta CDR3 regions. Researchers ran a first-round RT-PCR on the TCR CDR3 using the HTBI primer set. One entry per CDR3 protein, called by TCRdb with MiXCR from the multiplex PCR reads. The repertoire holds about 680,000 distinct CDR3 sequences, 35% seen once, with roughly 31% in the top ten. Sequencing was performed on blood. The receptors derive from a woman in her forties with Graves' hyperthyroidism.

This clonotype has a count of ten or more. The chain combines TRBV2 with TRBJ2-2; TRBD2 aligns across 9 bases. In germline, CDR1 is SNHLY, CDR2 FYNNEI. The CDR3 sequence is 15 residues long. Trimming at V came to 6 bases and at J to 5 bases, leaving 7 bases not matched to a gene. The CDR3 DNA reads TGTGCCAGCAGAAAATTAGCGGGAGCGACCGGGGAGCTGTTTTTT. The encoded protein is CASRKLAGATGELFF. Complete variable domain (other parts from reference TRBV2 and TRBJ2-2): EPEVTQTPSHQVTQMGQEVILRCVPISNHLYFYWYRQILGQKVEFLVSFYNNEISEKSEIFDDQFSVERPDGSNFTLKIRSTKLEDSAMYFCASRKLAGATGELFFGEGSRLTVL.

Comment on this clonotype: This may be a read error: a much more frequent sequence differs by one nucleotide. The chain employs TRBV7-9 and TRBJ1-2, with 7 nucleotides matching TRBD1. CDR1 is SEHNR, CDR2 FQNEAQ, per germline (reference sequence). J lost 5 bases, V lost 3 bases, and 12 bases had no gene match. This CDR3 has 16 residues. The CDR3 sequence is CASSFRQGGFKYGYTF. DNA for the CDR3: TGTGCCAGCAGCTTCCGACAGGGTGGTTTCAAATATGGCTACACCTTC.

This clonotype was detected many times. V gene TRBV29-1 combines with J gene TRBJ1-1; tentatively, D is TRBD1 (6 bases). This CDR3 comprises 14 residues. The germline V gene has CDR1 SQVTM and CDR2 ANQGSEA. V lost 7 bases and J lost 1, with 16 bases in between. The DNA of the CDR3 is TGCAGCGGTTCAGACAGGTCCGCGAACACTGAAGCTTTCTTT. Translation gives CSGSDRSANTEAFF.

Only one count was recorded for this clonotype. CDR3 sequence reads: CASSRRNQDGGGKLFF. As DNA, the CDR3 is TGTGCCAGCAGCCGCCGAAACCAGGACGGCGGTGGAAAACTGTTTTTT. The rearrangement joins TRBV7-2 to TRBJ1-4; the D is unclear. This CDR3 is built from 16 residues. V was cut by 5 bases and J by 10 bases, with 23 bases left in between. Germline V lookup: CDR1 SGHTA, CDR2 FQGNSA. Using reference TRBV7-2 and TRBJ1-4 for the parts outside the CDR3, the full variable domain is GAGVSQSPSNKVTEKGKDVELRCDPISGHTALYWYRQSLGQGLEFLIYFQGNSAPDKSGLPSDRFSAERTGGSVSTLTIQRTQQEDSAVYLCASSRRNQDGGGKLFFGSGTQLSVL.

This clonotype has at least ten counts. This chain links TRBV7-3 with TRBJ2-5; maybe TRBD1 (5 bases). Germline CDR1 SGHTA, CDR2 FQGTGA. V lost 4 bases and J 7 bases, leaving 13 bases between the germline ends. This CDR3 region has 13 residues. The CDR3 loop reads CASSYGQGRTQYF. CDR3 DNA sequence: TGTGCCAGCAGCTATGGCCAGGGTCGGACCCAGTACTTC.

The chain uses TRBV7-9 and TRBJ1-4; no clear D. The ends were cut back, 6 bases at V and 0 bases at J, with 14 bases in the middle. Germline CDR1 reads SEHNR; CDR2 reads FQNEAQ (reference sequence). The CDR3 sequence is 16 residues long. DNA for the CDR3: TGTGCCAGCAGGCCCTGGGAGAGTTCAACTAATGAAAAACTGTTTTTT. This translates into CASRPWESSTNEKLFF.

On this clonotype: At one boundary the junction diverges from the germline segment, which might be a read error. CDR3 in amino acids: CASSIGGFETQYF. DNA of the CDR3: TGCGCCAGTAGTATAGGGGGCTTTGAGACCCAGTACTTC. The chain combines TRBV19 with TRBJ2-5; 7 positions match TRBD1. The CDR3 sequence is 13 residues long. Germline CDR1 is LNHDA and CDR2 is SQIVND (reference sequence).

There are many counts of this clonotype. The J gene is TRBJ1-4, the V gene TRBV5-1; D remains unclear. V lost 4 bases, J lost 0 bases, and 10 bases lay in between. The CDR3 covers 15 residues. In germline, CDR1 is SGHRS, CDR2 YFSETQ. CDR3 in DNA: TGCGCCAGCAGCCTATACAGTGCAACTAATGAAAAACTGTTTTTT. It translates to CASSLYSATNEKLFF.

The chain employs TRBV7-9 and TRBJ1-1, with D unresolved. Germline V gives CDR1 SEHNR, CDR2 FQNEAQ (reference sequence). Deletions cut 1 base from V and 8 bases from J, with 11 bases between. This CDR3 comprises 13 residues. The CDR3 region is CASSLGAAEEAFF. CDR3 in DNA: TGTGCCAGCAGCTTAGGGGCGGCCGAGGAAGCTTTCTTT.

Note on this clonotype: A read error may be the cause here, since a much bigger clone is one base away. This CDR3 is missing its conserved last phenylalanine or tryptophan, likely due to a read error. The chain uses TRBV6-6 and TRBJ2-7; 7 bases fit TRBD1. With V trimmed by 0 bases and J by 2 bases, 4 bases remained unmatched. The CDR3 contains 15 residues. From germline, CDR1 is MNHNY and CDR2 SVGAGI (reference sequence). The CDR3 coding sequence is TGTGCCAGCAGTTACTCACGGGACAGCGCCTACGAGCAGTACCTC. This translates into CASSYSRDSAYEQYL.

This clonotype has only one observation. CDR3 residues: CASSYVGKNTEAFF. In DNA form, the CDR3 reads TGTGCCAGCAGTTACGTAGGGAAGAACACTGAAGCTTTCTTT. This chain joins TRBV6-5 and TRBJ1-1; no definite D call. There are 14 residues in the CDR3. Germline V gene sequence: CDR1 MNHEY, CDR2 SVGAGI. The V end lost 2 bases, the J end lost 1 base, and 8 bases lay between the germline ends.

This clonotype has ten or more counts. The chain has TRBV2 and TRBJ1-3, with 9 bases aligning to TRBD1. The length of the CDR3 is 16 residues. V shed 10 bases and J 0 bases; nucleotides not matched to a gene: 10. Germline values: CDR1 SNHLY, CDR2 FYNNEI. Written as DNA, the CDR3 is TGTGCCACGACAGGGGGTACTCCATTCTCTGGAAACACCATATATTTT. Translating it yields CATTGGTPFSGNTIYF.

In the case of this clonotype: Since a much larger clone is just one base distant, this may be a read error. J is TRBJ1-5 and V is TRBV6-5, with D hard to call. Germline values: CDR1 MNHEY, CDR2 SVGAGI. This CDR3 is built from 15 residues. CDR3 coding DNA: TGTGCCAGCAGTTACGAAGACGGCTTCAATCAGCCCCAGCCTTTT. Translating gives CASSYEDGFNQPQPF.

This clonotype was recorded a few times. The V and J genes are TRBV12-3 or TRBV12-4 and TRBJ1-6; D call uncertain. Trimming pared 5 bases from V and 9 bases from J, leaving 8 bases between. The CDR3 sequence is 12 residues long. CDR3 DNA: TGTGCCAGCAGTGAAGCCTCTTCACCCCTCCACTTT. Translation gives CASSEASSPLHF.

For this clonotype: The conserved final phenylalanine or tryptophan is absent from the CDR3, which likely points to a read error. J is TRBJ1-1 and V is TRBV6-6, with D maybe TRBD1 (6 bases). Germline loops: CDR1 MNHNY, CDR2 SVGAGI (reference sequence). The CDR3 covers 14 residues. V shed 4 bases and J shed 4 bases, with 13 bases lying between them. The CDR3 coding sequence is TGTGCCAGCAGTTCCGGGGGCGCTATCACTGAAGCTTTCCTT. It translates to CASSSGGAITEAFL.

There are many counts of this clonotype. This rearrangement joins TRBV12-3 or TRBV12-4 to TRBJ1-1; no clear D. The CDR3 consists of 13 residues. V was cut by 7 bases and J by 1 base, with 10 bases left in between. The DNA of the CDR3 is TGTGCCAGCACCACCCCGGGGAACACTGAAGCTTTCTTT. Protein product: CASTTPGNTEAFF.

This chain joins TRBV6-5 and TRBJ1-5; TRBD1 agrees at 7 bases. The CDR3 has 13 amino acids. Germline V gene sequence: CDR1 MNHEY, CDR2 SVGAGI. V dropped 6 bases and J dropped 7; count of bases not matched to a gene: 6. Here the CDR3 reads CASRHRGGQPQHF. Here the CDR3 DNA reads TGTGCCAGCAGGCACAGGGGAGGGCAGCCCCAGCATTTT.

A remark on this clonotype: At one of its ends the junction is not consistent with the germline gene, which may arise from a read error. The J gene is TRBJ2-7, the V gene TRBV7-8, with no clear D. Germline values: CDR1 SGHVS, CDR2 FQNEAQ. The CDR3 loop spans 8 amino acids. DNA for the CDR3: TGTGCCAGCAGCTTTCCCGTCTTC. Translated: CASSFPVF.

The chain is built from TRBV6-1 and TRBJ2-2, with 8 bases that match TRBD1. The length of the CDR3 is 17 residues. J lost 5 bases, V lost 8 bases, and 16 bases had no gene match. In germline, CDR1 is MNHNS, CDR2 SASEGT. DNA of the CDR3: TGTGCCAGCTGGAGAATTTCAGGGGGCAGAGGGACCGGGGAGCTGTTTTTT. It yields the protein CASWRISGGRGTGELFF.

At least ten counts were recorded for this clonotype. The chain combines TRBV7-6 with TRBJ1-4; D unresolved. Germline loops: CDR1 SGHVS, CDR2 FNYEAQ. CDR3 length: 15 residues. The V and J ends lost 5 bases and 0 bases respectively, with 10 bases between them. CDR3 sequence (DNA): TGTGCCAGCAGCCGCACCGTTGCAACTAATGAAAAACTGTTTTTT. It specifies CASSRTVATNEKLFF.

The chain is built from TRBV25-1 and TRBJ1-1, with D perhaps matching TRBD1 (6 bases). Germline V lookup: CDR1 MGHDK, CDR2 SYGVNS. Trimming took 7 bases from V and 3 from J, leaving 18 bases between them. The CDR3 runs to 15 residues. CDR3 sequence reads: CASNTGTWGYTEAFF. CDR3 sequence (DNA): TGTGCCAGCAATACCGGGACATGGGGGTACACTGAAGCTTTCTTT.

To note about this clonotype: A much larger clonotype is one base distant, so this may be a read error. This chain joins TRBV7-8 and TRBJ1-2; D perhaps matches TRBD1 (5 bases). The CDR3 runs 15 residues. CDR1 SGHVS and CDR2 FQNEAQ come from the germline V gene. The V and J ends lost 0 bases and 6 bases respectively, with 14 bases between them. As DNA, the CDR3 is TGTGCCAGCAGCTTAGCTGTTGGGGGTCAAAATGGCTACACCTTC. Protein product: CASSLAVGGQNGYTF. The whole variable domain, filled in from reference TRBV7-8 and TRBJ1-2, reads GAGVSQSPRYKVAKRGQDVALRCDPISGHVSLFWYQQALGQGPEFLTYFQNEAQLDKSGLPSDRFFAERPEGSVSTLKIQRTQQEDSAVYLCASSLAVGGQNGYTFGSGTRLTVV.

The rearrangement joins TRBV24-1 to TRBJ2-5; TRBD1 matches 8 bases. This CDR3 spans 15 amino acids. The V segment lost 4 bases and the J segment 5 bases; nucleotides outside the gene matches: 8. Germline CDR1 and CDR2: KGHDR and SFDVKD. The CDR3: CATSDPGQGRETQYF. The CDR3 region has the DNA TGTGCCACCAGTGACCCCGGACAGGGCAGGGAGACCCAGTACTTC.

Concerning this clonotype itself: A clone one base away is much larger, so this may be a read error. This chain joins TRBV7-2 and TRBJ2-7; 9 bases match TRBD1. The CDR3 is made up of 13 amino acids. After removal of 5 bases from V and 10 bases from J, the junction contained 9 bases not matched to a gene. Germline V gene data show CDR1 as SGHTA and CDR2 as FQGNSA. The CDR3 bases are TGTGCCAGCAGCCTAGGACAGGGGAATTATCAGTACTTC. Its translation: CASSLGQGNYQYF.

This CDR3 reads CASSYSVSGGDYEQYF. The DNA of the CDR3 is TGTGCCAGCAGTTACTCCGTAAGCGGGGGGGACTACGAGCAGTACTTC. The V and J genes are TRBV6-5 and TRBJ2-7, with 10 bases aligning to TRBD2. Germline values: CDR1 MNHEY, CDR2 SVGAGI. The CDR3 is 16 amino acids. With V trimmed by 0 bases and J by 3 bases, 5 bases remained unmatched.